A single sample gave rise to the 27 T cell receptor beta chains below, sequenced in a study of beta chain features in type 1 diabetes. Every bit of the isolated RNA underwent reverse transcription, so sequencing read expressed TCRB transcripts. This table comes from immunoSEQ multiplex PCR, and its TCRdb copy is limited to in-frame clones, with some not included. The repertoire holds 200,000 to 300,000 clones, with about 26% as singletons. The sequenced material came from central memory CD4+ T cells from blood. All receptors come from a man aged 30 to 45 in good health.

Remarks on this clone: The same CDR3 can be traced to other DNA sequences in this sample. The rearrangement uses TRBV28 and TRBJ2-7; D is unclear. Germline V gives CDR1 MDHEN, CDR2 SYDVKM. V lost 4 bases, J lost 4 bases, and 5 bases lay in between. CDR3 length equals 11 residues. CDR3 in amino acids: CASSSSYEQYF. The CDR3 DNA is TGTGCCAGCAGTTCGAGTTACGAGCAGTACTTC.

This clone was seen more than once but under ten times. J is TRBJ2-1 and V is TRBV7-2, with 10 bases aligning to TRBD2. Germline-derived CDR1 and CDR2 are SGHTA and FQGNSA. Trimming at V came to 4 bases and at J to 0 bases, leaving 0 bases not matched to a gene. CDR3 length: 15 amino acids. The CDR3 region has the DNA TGTGCCAGCAGCTCTAGCGGGGGCTCCTACAATGAGCAGTTCTTC. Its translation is CASSSSGGSYNEQFF.

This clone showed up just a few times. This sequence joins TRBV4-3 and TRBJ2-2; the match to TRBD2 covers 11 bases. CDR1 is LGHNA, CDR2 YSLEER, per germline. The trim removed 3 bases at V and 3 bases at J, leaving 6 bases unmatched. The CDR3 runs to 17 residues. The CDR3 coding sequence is TGCGCCAGCAGCCAGGGGACTAGCGGTCCTCACACCGGGGAGCTGTTTTTT. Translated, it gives CASSQGTSGPHTGELFF.

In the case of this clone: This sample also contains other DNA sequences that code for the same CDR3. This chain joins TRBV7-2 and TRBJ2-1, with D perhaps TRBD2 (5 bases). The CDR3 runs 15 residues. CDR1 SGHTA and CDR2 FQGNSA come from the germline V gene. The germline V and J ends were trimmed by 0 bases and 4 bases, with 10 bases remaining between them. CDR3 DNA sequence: TGTGCCAGCAGCTTAGCGAGGGATTTTTACAATGAGCAGTTCTTC. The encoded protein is CASSLARDFYNEQFF.

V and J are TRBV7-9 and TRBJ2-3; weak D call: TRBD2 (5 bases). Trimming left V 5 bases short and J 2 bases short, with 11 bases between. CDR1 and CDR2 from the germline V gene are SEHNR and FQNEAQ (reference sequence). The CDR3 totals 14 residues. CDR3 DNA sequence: TGTGCCAGCAGCCTCCCGACTAACACAGATACGCAGTATTTT. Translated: CASSLPTNTDTQYF.

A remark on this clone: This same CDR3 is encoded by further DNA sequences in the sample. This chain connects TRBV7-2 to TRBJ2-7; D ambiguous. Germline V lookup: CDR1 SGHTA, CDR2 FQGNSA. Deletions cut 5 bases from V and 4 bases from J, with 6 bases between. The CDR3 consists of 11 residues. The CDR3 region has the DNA TGTGCCAGCAGCCCCTCTTACGAGCAGTACTTC. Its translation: CASSPSYEQYF.

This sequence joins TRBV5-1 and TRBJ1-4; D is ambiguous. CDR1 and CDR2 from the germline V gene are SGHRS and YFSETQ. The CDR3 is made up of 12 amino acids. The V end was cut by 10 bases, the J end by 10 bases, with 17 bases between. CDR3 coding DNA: TGCGCCGTGAGGGAGCCGAGAGGAAAACTGTTTTTT. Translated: CAVREPRGKLFF.

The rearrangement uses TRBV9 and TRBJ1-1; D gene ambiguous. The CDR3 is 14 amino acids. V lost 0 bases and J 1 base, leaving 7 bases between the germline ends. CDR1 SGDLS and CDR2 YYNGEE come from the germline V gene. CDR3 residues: CASSVGVGNTEAFF. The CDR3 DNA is TGTGCCAGCAGCGTAGGAGTAGGGAACACTGAAGCTTTCTTT.

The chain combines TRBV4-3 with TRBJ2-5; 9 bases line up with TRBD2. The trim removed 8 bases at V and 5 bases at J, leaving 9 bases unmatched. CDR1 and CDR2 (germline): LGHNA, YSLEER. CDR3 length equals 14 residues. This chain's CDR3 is CASGRLAGKETQYF. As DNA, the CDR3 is TGCGCCAGCGGTAGGCTAGCGGGAAAGGAGACCCAGTACTTC.

The CDR3 coding sequence is TGTGCCAGCAGTCAGGGTCAGGAGACCCAGTACTTC. Its translation is CASSQGQETQYF. The chain couples TRBV6-5 to TRBJ2-5; D possibly corresponds to TRBD1 (5 bases). CDR3 size: 12 residues. The germline CDR1 and CDR2 sequences are MNHEY and SVGAGI. Trimming pared 5 bases from V and 5 bases from J, leaving 9 bases between.

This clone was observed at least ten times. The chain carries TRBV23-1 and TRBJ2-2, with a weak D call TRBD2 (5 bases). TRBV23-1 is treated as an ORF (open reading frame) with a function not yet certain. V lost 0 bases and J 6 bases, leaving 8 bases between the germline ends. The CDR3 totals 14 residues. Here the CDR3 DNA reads TGCGCCAGCAGTCAATCGGCCGGGGCCGGGGAGCTGTTTTTT. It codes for CASSQSAGAGELFF.

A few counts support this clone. For the CDR3, the DNA is TGTGCCAGCAGTACCACGACCGGGACAAAAGCTTTCTTT. This encodes CASSTTTGTKAFF. The chain employs TRBV6-6 and TRBJ1-1, with a tentative D call TRBD1 (6 bases). Trimming cost V 5 bases and J 9 bases, with 16 bases left between them. CDR1 MNHNY and CDR2 SVGAGI come from the germline V gene (reference sequence). CDR3 length: 13 amino acids.

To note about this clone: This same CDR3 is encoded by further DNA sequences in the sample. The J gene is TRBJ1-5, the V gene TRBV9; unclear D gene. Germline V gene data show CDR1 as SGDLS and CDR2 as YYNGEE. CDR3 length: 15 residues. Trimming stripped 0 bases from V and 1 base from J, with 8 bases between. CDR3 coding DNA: TGTGCCAGCAGCGTAGGGGGTGAGAGCAATCAGCCCCAGCATTTT. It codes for CASSVGGESNQPQHF.

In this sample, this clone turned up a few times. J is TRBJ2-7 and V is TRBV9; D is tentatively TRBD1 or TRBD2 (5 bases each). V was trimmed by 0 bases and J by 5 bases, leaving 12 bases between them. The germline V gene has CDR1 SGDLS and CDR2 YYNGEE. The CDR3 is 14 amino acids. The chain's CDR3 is CASSVGAGSHEQYF. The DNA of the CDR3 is TGTGCCAGCAGCGTAGGGGCAGGGAGCCACGAGCAGTACTTC.

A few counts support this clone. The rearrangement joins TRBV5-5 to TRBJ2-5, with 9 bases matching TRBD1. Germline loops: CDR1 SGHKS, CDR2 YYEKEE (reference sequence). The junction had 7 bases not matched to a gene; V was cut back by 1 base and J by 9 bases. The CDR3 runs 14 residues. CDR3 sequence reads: CASSLNRGRESQYF. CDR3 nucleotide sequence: TGTGCCAGCAGCTTGAACAGGGGGCGTGAGTCCCAGTACTTC.

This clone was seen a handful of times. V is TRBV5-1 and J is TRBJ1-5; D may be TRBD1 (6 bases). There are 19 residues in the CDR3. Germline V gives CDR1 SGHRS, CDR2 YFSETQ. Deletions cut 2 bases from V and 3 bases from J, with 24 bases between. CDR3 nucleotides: TGCGCCAGCAGCTTCACATTTGAAGTTCTGGGACAAACCAATCAGCCCCAGCATTTT. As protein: CASSFTFEVLGQTNQPQHF.

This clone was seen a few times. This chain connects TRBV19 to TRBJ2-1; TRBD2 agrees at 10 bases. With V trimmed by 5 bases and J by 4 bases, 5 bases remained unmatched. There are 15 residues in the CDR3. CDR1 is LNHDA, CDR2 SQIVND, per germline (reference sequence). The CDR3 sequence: CASSVTSGKYNEQFF. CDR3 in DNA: TGTGCCAGTAGTGTCACTAGCGGGAAATACAATGAGCAGTTCTTC.

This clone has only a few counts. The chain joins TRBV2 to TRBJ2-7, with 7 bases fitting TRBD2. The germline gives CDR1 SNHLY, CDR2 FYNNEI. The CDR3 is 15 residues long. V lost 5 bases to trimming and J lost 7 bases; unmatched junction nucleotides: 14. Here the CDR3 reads CASSPEGGRGGEQYF. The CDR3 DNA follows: TGTGCCAGCAGTCCCGAAGGCGGGAGAGGCGGGGAGCAGTACTTC.

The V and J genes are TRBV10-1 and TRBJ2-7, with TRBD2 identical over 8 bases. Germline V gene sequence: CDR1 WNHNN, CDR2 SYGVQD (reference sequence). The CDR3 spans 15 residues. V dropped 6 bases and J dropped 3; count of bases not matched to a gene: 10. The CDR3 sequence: CASSPTGGPFYEQYF. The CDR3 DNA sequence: TGCGCCAGCAGCCCCACGGGAGGGCCGTTCTACGAGCAGTACTTC.

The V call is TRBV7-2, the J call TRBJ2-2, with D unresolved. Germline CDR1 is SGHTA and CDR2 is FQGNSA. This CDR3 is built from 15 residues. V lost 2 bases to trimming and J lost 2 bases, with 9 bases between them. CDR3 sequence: CASSLNRGNTGELFF. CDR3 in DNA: TGTGCCAGCAGCTTAAACAGAGGAAACACCGGGGAGCTGTTTTTT.

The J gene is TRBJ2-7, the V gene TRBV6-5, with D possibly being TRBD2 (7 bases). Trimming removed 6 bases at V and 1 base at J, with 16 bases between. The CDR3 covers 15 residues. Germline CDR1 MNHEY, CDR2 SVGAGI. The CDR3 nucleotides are TGTGCCAGCAGAGGGGGAGGGGGTGATTCCTACGAGCAGTACTTC. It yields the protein CASRGGGGDSYEQYF.

CDR3 region: CASTLVAGEGNTIYF. In nucleotides, the CDR3 is TGTGCCAGCACCCTAGTGGCAGGGGAAGGAAACACCATATATTTT. The V and J genes are TRBV7-2 and TRBJ1-3; a possible D gene is TRBD1 (6 bases). V was pared by 7 bases and J by 4 bases, with 17 bases between. The CDR3 length is 15 residues. The germline CDR1 and CDR2 sequences are SGHTA and FQGNSA.

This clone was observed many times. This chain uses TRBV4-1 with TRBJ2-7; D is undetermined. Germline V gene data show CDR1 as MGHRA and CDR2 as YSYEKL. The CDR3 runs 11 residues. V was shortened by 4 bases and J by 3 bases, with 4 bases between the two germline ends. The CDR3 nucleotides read TGCGCCAGCAGCCCCAACTACGAGCAGTACTTC. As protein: CASSPNYEQYF.

The DNA of the CDR3 is TGTGCCAGCAGCTTAAGGCTAGCGGGAGGAATAGTGAATGAGCAGTTCTTC. Protein: CASSLRLAGGIVNEQFF. This chain connects TRBV7-2 to TRBJ2-1; 11 nucleotides match TRBD2. The V segment lost 2 bases and the J segment 7 bases; nucleotides outside the gene matches: 10. CDR3 length: 17 amino acids. The germline gives CDR1 SGHTA, CDR2 FQGNSA.

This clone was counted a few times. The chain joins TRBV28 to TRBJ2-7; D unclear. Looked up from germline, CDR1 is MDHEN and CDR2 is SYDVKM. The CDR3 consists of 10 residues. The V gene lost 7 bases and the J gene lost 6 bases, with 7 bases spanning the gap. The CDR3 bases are TGTGCCAGCAAACATGTCGAGCAGTACTTC. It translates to CASKHVEQYF.

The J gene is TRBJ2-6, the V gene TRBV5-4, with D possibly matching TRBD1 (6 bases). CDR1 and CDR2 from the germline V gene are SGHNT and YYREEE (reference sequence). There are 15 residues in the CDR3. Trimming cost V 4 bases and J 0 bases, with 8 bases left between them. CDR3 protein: CASSQGISGANVLTF. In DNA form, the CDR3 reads TGTGCCAGCAGCCAGGGGATCTCTGGGGCCAACGTCCTGACTTTC.

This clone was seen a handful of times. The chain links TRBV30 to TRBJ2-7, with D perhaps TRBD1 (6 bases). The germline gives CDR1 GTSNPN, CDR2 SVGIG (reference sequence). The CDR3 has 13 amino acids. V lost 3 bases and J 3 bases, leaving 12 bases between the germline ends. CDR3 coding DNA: TGTGCCTGGAGGGGCCTGGACAGCTACGAGCAGTACTTC. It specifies CAWRGLDSYEQYF.